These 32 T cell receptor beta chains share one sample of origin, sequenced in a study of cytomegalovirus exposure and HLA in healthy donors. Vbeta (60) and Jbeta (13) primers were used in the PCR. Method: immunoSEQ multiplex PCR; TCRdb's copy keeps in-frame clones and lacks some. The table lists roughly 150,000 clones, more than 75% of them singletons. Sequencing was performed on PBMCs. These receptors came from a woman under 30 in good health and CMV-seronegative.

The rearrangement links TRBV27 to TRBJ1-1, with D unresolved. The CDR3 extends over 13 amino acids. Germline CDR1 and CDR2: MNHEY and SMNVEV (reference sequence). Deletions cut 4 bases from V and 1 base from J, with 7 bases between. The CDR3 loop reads CASSYDTNTEAFF. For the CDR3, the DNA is TGTGCCAGCAGTTATGACACGAACACTGAAGCTTTCTTT.

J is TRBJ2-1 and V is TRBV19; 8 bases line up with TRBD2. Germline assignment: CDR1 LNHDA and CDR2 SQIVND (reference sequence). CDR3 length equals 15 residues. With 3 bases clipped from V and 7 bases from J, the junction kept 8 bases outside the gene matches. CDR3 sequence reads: CASSMGSGSQNEQFF. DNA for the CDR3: TGTGCCAGTAGTATGGGGAGCGGGAGCCAGAATGAGCAGTTCTTC.

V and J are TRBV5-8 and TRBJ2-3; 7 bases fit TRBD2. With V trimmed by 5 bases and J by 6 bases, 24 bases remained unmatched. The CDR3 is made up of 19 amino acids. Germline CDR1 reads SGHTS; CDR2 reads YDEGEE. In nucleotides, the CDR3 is TGTGCCAGCAGGGCCTTTGGGGAGCCCGCACTAAGCGGGACGGATACGCAGTATTTT. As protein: CASRAFGEPALSGTDTQYF.

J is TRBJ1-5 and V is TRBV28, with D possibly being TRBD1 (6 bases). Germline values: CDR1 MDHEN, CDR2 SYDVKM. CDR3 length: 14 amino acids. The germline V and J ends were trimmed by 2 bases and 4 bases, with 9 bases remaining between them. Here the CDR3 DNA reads TGTGCCAGCAGTTTAGGACAGTTTAATCAGCCCCAGCATTTT. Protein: CASSLGQFNQPQHF.

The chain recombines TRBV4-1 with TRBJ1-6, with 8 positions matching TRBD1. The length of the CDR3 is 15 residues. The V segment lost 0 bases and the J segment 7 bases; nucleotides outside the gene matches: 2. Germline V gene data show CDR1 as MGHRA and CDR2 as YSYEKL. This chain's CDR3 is CASSQDQGANSPLHF. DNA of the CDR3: TGCGCCAGCAGCCAAGATCAGGGGGCGAATTCACCCCTCCACTTT.

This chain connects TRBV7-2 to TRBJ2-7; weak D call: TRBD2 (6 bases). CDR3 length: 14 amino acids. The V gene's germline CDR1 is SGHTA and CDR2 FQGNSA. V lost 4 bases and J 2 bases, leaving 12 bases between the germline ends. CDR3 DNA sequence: TGTGCCAGCAGCTCCTGGACTAACCCCTACGAGCAGTACTTC. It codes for CASSSWTNPYEQYF. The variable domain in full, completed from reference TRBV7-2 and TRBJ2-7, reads GAGVSQSPSNKVTEKGKDVELRCDPISGHTALYWYRQSLGQGLEFLIYFQGNSAPDKSGLPSDRFSAERTGGSVSTLTIQRTQQEDSAVYLCASSSWTNPYEQYFGPGTRLTVT.

The CDR3 loop reads CATSRGQNSYEQYF. CDR3 sequence (DNA): TGTGCCACCAGCAGAGGACAGAACTCCTACGAGCAGTACTTC. The chain uses TRBV15 and TRBJ2-7; perhaps TRBD1 as D (5 bases). V was trimmed by 1 base and J by 0 bases, leaving 7 bases between them. The length of the CDR3 is 14 residues. The germline V gene encodes CDR1 LNHNV and CDR2 YYDKDF (reference sequence).

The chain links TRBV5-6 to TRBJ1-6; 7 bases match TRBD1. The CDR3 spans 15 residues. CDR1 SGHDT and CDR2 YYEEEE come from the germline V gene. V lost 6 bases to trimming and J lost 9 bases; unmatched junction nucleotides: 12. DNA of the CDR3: TGTGCCAGCAAGTACAACACAGGGGTGAGTTCACCCCTCCACTTT. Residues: CASKYNTGVSSPLHF.

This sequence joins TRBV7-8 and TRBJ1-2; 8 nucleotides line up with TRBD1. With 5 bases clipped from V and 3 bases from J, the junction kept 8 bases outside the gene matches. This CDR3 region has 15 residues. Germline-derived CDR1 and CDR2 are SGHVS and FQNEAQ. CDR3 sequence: CASSPPGQGYYGYTF. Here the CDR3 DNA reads TGTGCCAGCAGCCCCCCCGGACAGGGCTACTATGGCTACACCTTC.

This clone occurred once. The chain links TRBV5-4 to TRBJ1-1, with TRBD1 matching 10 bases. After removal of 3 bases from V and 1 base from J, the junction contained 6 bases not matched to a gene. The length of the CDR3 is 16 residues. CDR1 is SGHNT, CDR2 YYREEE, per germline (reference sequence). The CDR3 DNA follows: TGTGCCAGCAGCTACCGACAGGGGGCAGGGAACACTGAAGCTTTCTTT. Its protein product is CASSYRQGAGNTEAFF.

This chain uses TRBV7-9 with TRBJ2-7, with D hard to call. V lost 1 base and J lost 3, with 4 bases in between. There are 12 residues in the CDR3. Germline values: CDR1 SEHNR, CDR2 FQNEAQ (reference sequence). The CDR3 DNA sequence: TGTGCCAGCAGCTTAGTCCGCTACGAGCAGTACTTC. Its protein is CASSLVRYEQYF. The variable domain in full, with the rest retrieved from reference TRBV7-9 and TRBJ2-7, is DTGVSQNPRHKITKRGQNVTFRCDPISEHNRLYWYRQTLGQGPEFLTYFQNEAQLEKSRLLSDRFSAERPKGSFSTLEIQRTEQGDSAMYLCASSLVRYEQYFGPGTRLTVT.

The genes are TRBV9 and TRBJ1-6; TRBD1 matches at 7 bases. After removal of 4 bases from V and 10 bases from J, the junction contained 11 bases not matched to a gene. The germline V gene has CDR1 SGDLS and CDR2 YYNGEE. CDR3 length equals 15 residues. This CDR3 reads CASSPGTGEWSPLHF. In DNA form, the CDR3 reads TGTGCCAGCAGCCCAGGAACAGGGGAGTGGTCACCCCTCCACTTT.

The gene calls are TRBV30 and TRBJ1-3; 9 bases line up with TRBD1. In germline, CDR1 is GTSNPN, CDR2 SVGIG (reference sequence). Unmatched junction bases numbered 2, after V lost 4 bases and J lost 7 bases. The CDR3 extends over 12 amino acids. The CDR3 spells CAWTGQGNTIYF. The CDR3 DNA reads TGTGCCTGGACCGGACAGGGGAACACCATATATTTT.

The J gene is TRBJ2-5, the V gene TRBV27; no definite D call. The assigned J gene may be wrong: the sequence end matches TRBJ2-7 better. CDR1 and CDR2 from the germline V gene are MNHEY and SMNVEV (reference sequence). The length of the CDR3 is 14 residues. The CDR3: CASSPPRQPYEQYF. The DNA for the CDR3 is TGTGCCAGCAGTCCGCCGCGCCAACCCTACGAGCAGTACTTC.

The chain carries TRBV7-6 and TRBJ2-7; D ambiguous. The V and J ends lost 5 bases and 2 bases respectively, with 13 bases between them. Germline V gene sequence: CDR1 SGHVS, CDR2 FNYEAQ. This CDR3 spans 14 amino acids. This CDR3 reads CASSPGSSAYEQYF. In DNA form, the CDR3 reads TGTGCCAGCAGCCCGGGTTCGTCCGCCTACGAGCAGTACTTC.

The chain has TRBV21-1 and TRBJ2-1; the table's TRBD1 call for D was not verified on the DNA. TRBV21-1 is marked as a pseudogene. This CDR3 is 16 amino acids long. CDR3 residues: CASITDRGNFVQEQFF. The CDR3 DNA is TGTGCCAGCATAACGGACAGGGGGAATTTCGTACAGGAGCAGTTCTTC.

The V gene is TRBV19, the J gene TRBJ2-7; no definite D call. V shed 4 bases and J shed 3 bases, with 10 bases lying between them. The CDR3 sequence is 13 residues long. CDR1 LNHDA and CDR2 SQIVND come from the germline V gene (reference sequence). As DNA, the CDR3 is TGTGCCAGTAGTAGTGGGCCGGTCTACGAGCAGTACTTC. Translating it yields CASSSGPVYEQYF. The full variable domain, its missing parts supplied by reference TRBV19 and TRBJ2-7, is DGGITQSPKYLFRKEGQNVTLSCEQNLNHDAMYWYRQDPGQGLRLIYYSQIVNDFQKGDIAEGYSVSREKKESFPLTVTSAQKNPTAFYLCASSSGPVYEQYFGPGTRLTVT.

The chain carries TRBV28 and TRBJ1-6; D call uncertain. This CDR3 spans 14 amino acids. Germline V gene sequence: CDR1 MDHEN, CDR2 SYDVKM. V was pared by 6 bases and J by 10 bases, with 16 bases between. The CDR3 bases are TGTGCCAGCAGCCCTTGGGCAGTAGGATCACCCCTCCACTTT. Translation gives CASSPWAVGSPLHF.

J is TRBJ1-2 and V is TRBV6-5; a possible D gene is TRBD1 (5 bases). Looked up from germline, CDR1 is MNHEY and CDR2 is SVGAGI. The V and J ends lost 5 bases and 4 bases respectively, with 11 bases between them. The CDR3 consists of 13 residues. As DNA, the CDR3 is TGTGCCAGCAGTGAAGGGGCAGCCTATGGCTACACCTTC. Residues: CASSEGAAYGYTF.

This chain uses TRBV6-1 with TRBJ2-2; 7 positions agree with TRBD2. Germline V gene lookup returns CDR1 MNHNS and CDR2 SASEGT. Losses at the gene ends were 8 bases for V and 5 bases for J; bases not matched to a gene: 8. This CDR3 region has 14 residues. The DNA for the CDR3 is TGTGCCAGCCCGGGCCTGGGGGGGACCGGGGAGCTGTTTTTT. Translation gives CASPGLGGTGELFF.

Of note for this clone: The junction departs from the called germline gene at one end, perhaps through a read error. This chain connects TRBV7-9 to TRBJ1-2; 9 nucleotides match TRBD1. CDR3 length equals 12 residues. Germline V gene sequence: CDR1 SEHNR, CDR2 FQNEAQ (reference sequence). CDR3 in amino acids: CSSSPRTGAYTF. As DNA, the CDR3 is TGTTCCAGCAGCCCCCGGACAGGGGCCTACACCTTC. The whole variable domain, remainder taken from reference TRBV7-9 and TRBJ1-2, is DTGVSQNPRHKITKRGQNVTFRCDPISEHNRLYWYRQTLGQGPEFLTYFQNEAQLEKSRLLSDRFSAERPKGSFSTLEIQRTEQGDSAMYLCSSSPRTGAYTFGSGTRLTVV.

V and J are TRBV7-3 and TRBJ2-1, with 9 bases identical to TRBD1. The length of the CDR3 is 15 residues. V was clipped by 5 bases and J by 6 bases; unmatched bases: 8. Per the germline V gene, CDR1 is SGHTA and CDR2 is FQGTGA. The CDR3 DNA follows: TGTGCCAGCAGCATGACAGGGGGGATTGCCAATGAGCAGTTCTTC. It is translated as CASSMTGGIANEQFF.

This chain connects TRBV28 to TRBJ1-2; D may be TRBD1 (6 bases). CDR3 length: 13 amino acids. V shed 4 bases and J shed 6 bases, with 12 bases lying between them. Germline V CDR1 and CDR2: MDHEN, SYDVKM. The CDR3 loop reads CASSSQGRDGYTF. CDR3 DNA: TGTGCCAGCAGTTCCCAGGGGCGGGATGGCTACACCTTC.

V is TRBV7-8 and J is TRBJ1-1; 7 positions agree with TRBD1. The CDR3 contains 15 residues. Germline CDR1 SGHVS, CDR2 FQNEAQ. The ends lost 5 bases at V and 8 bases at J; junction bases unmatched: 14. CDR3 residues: CASSPQSLGGAEAFF. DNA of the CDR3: TGTGCCAGCAGCCCCCAATCCCTAGGGGGCGCGGAAGCTTTCTTT.

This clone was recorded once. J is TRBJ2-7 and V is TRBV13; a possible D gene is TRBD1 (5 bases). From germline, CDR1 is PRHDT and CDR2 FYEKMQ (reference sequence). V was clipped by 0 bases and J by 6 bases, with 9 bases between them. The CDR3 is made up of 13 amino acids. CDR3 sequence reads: CASSLGRAVEQYF. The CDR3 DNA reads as TGTGCCAGCAGCTTAGGCAGGGCGGTCGAGCAGTACTTC.

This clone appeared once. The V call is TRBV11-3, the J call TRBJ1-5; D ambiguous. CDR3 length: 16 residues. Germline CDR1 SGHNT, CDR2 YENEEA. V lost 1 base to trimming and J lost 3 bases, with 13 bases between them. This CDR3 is CASSLGEGSYNQPQHF. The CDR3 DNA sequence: TGTGCCAGCAGCTTAGGGGAGGGAAGTTACAATCAGCCCCAGCATTTT.

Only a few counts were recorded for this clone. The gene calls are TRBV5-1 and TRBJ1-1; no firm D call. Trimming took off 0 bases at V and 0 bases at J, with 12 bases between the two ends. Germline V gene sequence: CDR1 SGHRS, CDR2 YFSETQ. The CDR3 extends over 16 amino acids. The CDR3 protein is CASSLDRADLNTEAFF. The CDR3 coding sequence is TGCGCCAGCAGCTTGGATCGGGCGGACTTGAACACTGAAGCTTTCTTT.

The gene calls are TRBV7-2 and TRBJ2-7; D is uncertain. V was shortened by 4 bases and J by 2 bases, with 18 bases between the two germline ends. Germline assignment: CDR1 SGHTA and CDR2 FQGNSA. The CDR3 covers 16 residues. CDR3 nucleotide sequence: TGTGCCAGCAGCTCCACTCCGGGTTCCCGACCCTACGAGCAGTACTTC. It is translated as CASSSTPGSRPYEQYF.

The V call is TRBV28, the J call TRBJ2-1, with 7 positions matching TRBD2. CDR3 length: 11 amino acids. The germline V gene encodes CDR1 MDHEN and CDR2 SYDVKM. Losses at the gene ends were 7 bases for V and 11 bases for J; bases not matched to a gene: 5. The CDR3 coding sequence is TGTGCCAGCAAGCGGGAATCCCAGCAGTTCTTC. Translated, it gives CASKRESQQFF.

Here the CDR3 DNA reads TGTGCCACCAGCAGAGAAAGGGGACAGTCCCTCTACAATGAGCAGTTCTTC. This sequence encodes CATSRERGQSLYNEQFF. The V call is TRBV15, the J call TRBJ2-1, with 7 bases identical to TRBD1. The CDR3 covers 17 residues. Germline CDR1 LNHNV, CDR2 YYDKDF (reference sequence). With 0 bases clipped from V and 3 bases from J, the junction kept 8 bases outside the gene matches. Together with reference TRBV15 and TRBJ2-1, the CDR3 gives the full variable domain: DAMVIQNPRYQVTQFGKPVTLSCSQTLNHNVMYWYQQKSSQAPKLLFHYYDKDFNNEADTPDNFQSRRPNTSFCFLDIRSPGLGDTAMYLCATSRERGQSLYNEQFFGPGTRLTVL.

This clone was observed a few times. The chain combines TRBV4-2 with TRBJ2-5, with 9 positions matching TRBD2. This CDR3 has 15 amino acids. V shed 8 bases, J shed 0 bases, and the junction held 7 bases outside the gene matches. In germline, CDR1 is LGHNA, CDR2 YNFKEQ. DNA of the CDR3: TGTGCCAGCTCCCCGGGCGGGGGGGACCAAGAGACCCAGTACTTC. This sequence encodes CASSPGGGDQETQYF.

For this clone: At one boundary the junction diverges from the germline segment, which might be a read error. The CDR3 DNA reads as TGTTCCAGCAGCTCGCCGGGACTAGCGGGAATGGAGACCCAGTACTTC. Encoded protein: CSSSSPGLAGMETQYF. The rearrangement joins TRBV7-9 to TRBJ2-5; 13 nucleotides match TRBD2. Germline lookup yields CDR1 SEHNR and CDR2 FQNEAQ (reference sequence). The CDR3 extends over 16 amino acids.